The clone carrying this TCR beta chain was seen just once. This entry is derived from a study of control samples from healthy donors and cancer patients. The data were produced by immunoSEQ multiplex PCR, yet TCRdb's version contains in-frame clones alone and is incomplete. This table holds 150,000 to 200,000 clones, 75% to 95% found once. The sequencing input was blood. This receptor was taken from a woman aged 30 to 39 in good health.

The CDR3 bases are TGTGCCAGCAGCTTAGGGGCCGTAGAGACCCAGTACTTC. Its protein product is CASSLGAVETQYF. The chain combines TRBV7-9 with TRBJ2-5; D not certain. Germline V gene data show CDR1 as SEHNR and CDR2 as FQNEAQ (reference sequence). The CDR3 has 13 residues. V was clipped by 1 base and J by 4 bases, with 7 bases between them.